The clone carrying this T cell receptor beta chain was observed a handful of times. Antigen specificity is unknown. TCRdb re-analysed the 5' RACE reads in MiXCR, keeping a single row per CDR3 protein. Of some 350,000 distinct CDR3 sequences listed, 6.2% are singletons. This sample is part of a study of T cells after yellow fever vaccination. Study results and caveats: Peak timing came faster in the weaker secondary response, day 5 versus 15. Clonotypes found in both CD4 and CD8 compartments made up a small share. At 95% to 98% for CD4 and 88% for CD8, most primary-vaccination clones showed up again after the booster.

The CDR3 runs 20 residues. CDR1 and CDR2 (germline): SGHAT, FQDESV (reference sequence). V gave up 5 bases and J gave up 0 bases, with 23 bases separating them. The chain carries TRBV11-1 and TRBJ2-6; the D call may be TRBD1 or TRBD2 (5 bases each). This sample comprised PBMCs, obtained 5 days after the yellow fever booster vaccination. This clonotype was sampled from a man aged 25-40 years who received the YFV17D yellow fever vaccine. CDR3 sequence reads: CASSRGWNTGPLSGANVLTF. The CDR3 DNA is TGTGCCAGCAGCCGGGGTTGGAATACAGGCCCTCTCTCTGGGGCCAACGTCCTGACTTTC.